The rows below give T cell receptor beta chains drawn from one sample of a study of T cells in localized non-small cell lung cancer. Profiled with immunoSEQ multiplex PCR; TCRdb holds only in-frame clones, not every one. This table holds approximately 6,000 clones, under 30% found once. Source: lung tumor tissue, taken before any cancer treatment. These receptors originate from an older female donor with stage I lung adenocarcinoma. Both conserved end residues are part of each CDR3. The order of the fields is clone size, J gene, V gene, D gene, CDR3 DNA, CDR3 protein. D genes are given only for firm matches. Size tells how often a clone was seen (once, few, many) or the class of an expanded clone, and some rows leave it out.

NA	TRBJ2-1	TRBV19	TRBD2	TGTGCCAGTAGTATCCAAGCGGGAGGCACGTGGAATGAGCAGTTCTTC	CASSIQAGGTWNEQFF
NA	TRBJ1-2	TRBV29-1	NA	TGCAGCGTTGAAGGGGCGGGTAATGGCTACACCTTC	CSVEGAGNGYTF
few	TRBJ2-2	TRBV11-3	NA	TGTGCCAGCAGCGTGACAGCTGATCCCACCGGGGAGCTGTTTTTT	CASSVTADPTGELFF
NA	TRBJ2-3	TRBV6-8	TRBD2	TGTGCCAGCACCCGGACTAGCGGGAGGGCCCTTGGTTTCGCAGATACGCAGTATTTT	CASTRTSGRALGFADTQYF
few	TRBJ2-3	TRBV4-1	TRBD2	TGCGCCAGCAGCCAACCGGGACTAGAAACGCAGTATTTT	CASSQPGLETQYF
NA	TRBJ2-3	TRBV9	NA	TGTGCCAGCAGCGTAGAATCGGGCCCCGTCGATACGCAGTATTTT	CASSVESGPVDTQYF
few	TRBJ2-1	TRBV11-3	NA	TGTGCCAGCAGCCCCCTTAGCACTAGCTCCTACAATGAGCAGTTCTTC	CASSPLSTSSYNEQFF
few	TRBJ2-5	TRBV11-3	NA	TGTGCCAGCAGCTTTCTAGCAGGGTACCAAGAGACCCAGTACTTC	CASSFLAGYQETQYF
few	TRBJ2-3	TRBV9	NA	TGTGCCAGCAGCGTAGCCCCCAGCGGTAGCACAGATACGCAGTATTTT	CASSVAPSGSTDTQYF
few	TRBJ1-1	TRBV6-8	TRBD1	TGTGCCAGCAGTTTTGCCGGGACAGGGCTGCACACTGAAGCTTTCTTT	CASSFAGTGLHTEAFF
many	TRBJ2-5	TRBV11-3	NA	TGTGCCAGCAGCATGGGGATACTGGGGGAGACCCAGTACTTC	CASSMGILGETQYF
NA	TRBJ2-1	TRBV6-8	NA	TGTGCCAGCAGTGACTCGATTAGCGATGAGCAGTTCTTC	CASSDSISDEQFF
few	TRBJ2-1	TRBV6-8	TRBD1	TGTGCCAGCAGTTACTGGACAGGACTCAATGGGCAGTTCTTC	CASSYWTGLNGQFF
few	TRBJ2-1	TRBV6-8	NA	TGTGCCAGCAGCCGGGACTTATCCTACAATGAGCAGTTCTTC	CASSRDLSYNEQFF
NA	TRBJ2-7	TRBV23-1	TRBD1	TGCGCCAGCAGCCCAAAACGGGACAGGGGGCTCGAGCAGTACTTC	CASSPKRDRGLEQYF
large	TRBJ2-2	TRBV28	TRBD1	TGTGCCAGCACCTCGGGACAGGGAGGCACCGGGGAGCTGTTTTTT	CASTSGQGGTGELFF
large	TRBJ2-3	TRBV11-3	TRBD1	TGTGCCAGCAGCGGCATGCACAGGGGGCGTACAGATACGCAGTATTTT	CASSGMHRGRTDTQYF
NA	TRBJ1-2	TRBV28	TRBD1	TGTGCCAGCAGTTTGTCGGACAGGGCTGGTGGCTACACCTTC	CASSLSDRAGGYTF
NA	TRBJ2-5	TRBV11-3	NA	TGTGCCAGCAGCTCGGGCCCCCATCAAGAGACCCAGTACTTC	CASSSGPHQETQYF
NA	TRBJ2-5	TRBV19	TRBD2	TGTGCCAGTACCCCCCGCGGGAGTTGGCAAGAGACCCAGTACTTC	CASTPRGSWQETQYF
NA	TRBJ2-7	TRBV9	NA	TGTGCCAGCCCCGTGGTGGCGGACCCCTACGAGCAGTACTTC	CASPVVADPYEQYF
NA	TRBJ2-3	TRBV29-1	TRBD2	TGCAGCGGCGGGGGGGATCGAACAGATACGCAGTATTTT	CSGGGDRTDTQYF
few	TRBJ2-7	TRBV6-8	TRBD2	TGTGCCACCCTAGATTCGACTAGCGGCCACGAGCAGTACTTC	CATLDSTSGHEQYF
many	TRBJ2-7	TRBV11-3	NA	TGTGCCAGCAGCTTCCTGGACACGGACGGTTACGAGCAGTACTTC	CASSFLDTDGYEQYF
few	TRBJ2-7	TRBV12-5	TRBD1	TGTGCCAGCACTCCCGAGACAGGGGCCTACGAGCAGTACTTC	CASTPETGAYEQYF
NA	TRBJ2-3	TRBV9	TRBD2	TGTGCCAGCAGCCGGACTAGCGGCACAGATACGCAGTATTTT	CASSRTSGTDTQYF
many	TRBJ2-7	TRBV11-3	NA	TGTGCCAGCAGCTTGTTTGGAGGGGGCTCCTACGAGCAGTACTTC	CASSLFGGGSYEQYF
NA	TRBJ2-1	TRBV6-8	TRBD2	TGTGCCATCAGACCGGGACTAGCGGGAGGGGACAATGAGCAGTTCTTC	CAIRPGLAGGDNEQFF
few	TRBJ2-2	TRBV6-8	TRBD1	TGTGCCAGCAGTTACTCGGGACCTGACAGGGCGGGCGGGGAGCTGTTTTTT	CASSYSGPDRAGGELFF
few	TRBJ1-4	TRBV7-2	TRBD1	TGTGCCAGCAGCCGGGACAGGGCGCAGAAACTGTTTTTT	CASSRDRAQKLFF
NA	TRBJ2-7	TRBV28	TRBD2	TGTGCCAGCAGCACACCCGACGCCGGGACTAGAGAAGACGAGCAGTACTTC	CASSTPDAGTREDEQYF
medium-sized	TRBJ1-4	TRBV11-3	NA	TGTGCCAGCAGCTCTAGACCTGCAACTAATGAAAAACTGTTTTTT	CASSSRPATNEKLFF
few	TRBJ2-3	TRBV6-8	NA	TGTGCCAGCAGTGACTGGAGCGGGAGCACAGATACGCAGTATTTT	CASSDWSGSTDTQYF
few	TRBJ2-6	TRBV6-8	NA	TGTGCCAGCAGTTACAAGGGGGCTGGGGCCAACGTCCTGACTTTC	CASSYKGAGANVLTF
few	TRBJ2-1	TRBV19	NA	TGTGCCAGTAGTTCTCGGACCGGGAATGAGCAGTTCTTC	CASSSRTGNEQFF
NA	TRBJ1-1	TRBV5-1	NA	TGCGCCAGCAGCTTTGACCCGGGCGGCGCGAACACTGAAGCTTTCTTT	CASSFDPGGANTEAFF
NA	TRBJ2-7	TRBV28	TRBD1	TGTGCCAGCAGCCTCCGACAGGGGGCCTACGAGCAGTACTTC	CASSLRQGAYEQYF
NA	TRBJ1-2	TRBV11-3	NA	TGTGCCAGCACCAACCACGTCCCGCGGGCGGGTGGTGGCTACACCTTC	CASTNHVPRAGGGYTF
few	TRBJ1-5	TRBV11-3	NA	TGTGCCAGCAGCTCCGGACAGCCGGATCAGCCCCAGCATTTT	CASSSGQPDQPQHF
few	TRBJ1-1	TRBV14	NA	TGTGCCAGCAGCCATATACGGGGAAGTCACACTGAAGCTTTCTTT	CASSHIRGSHTEAFF